Listed below are T cell receptor beta chains from one sample, sequenced in a study of blood T cell repertoires in COVID-19. TCRdb's table, derived via immunoSEQ multiplex PCR, lists solely in-frame clones and lacks some. The sample gives under 150,000 clones, around 85% of which show up once; about 3.1% is in the top ten. Sequencing was performed on peripheral blood. Receptor source: a woman aged 40 to 50 with active or convalescent COVID-19. CDR3s leave out the opening cysteine and the closing phenylalanine or tryptophan.

v_call	j_call	cdr3_aa
TRBV29-1	TRBJ2-7	SVDWGRPGEQY
TRBV2	TRBJ2-3	ASGLGRGSTDTQY
TRBV28	TRBJ2-5	ASSLGRGIQETQY
TRBV9	TRBJ1-5	ASSTEGGDQPQH
TRBV4-1	TRBJ2-1	ASSQEASGGWNEQF
TRBV7-9	TRBJ2-3	ASSLPGQEGTDTQY
TRBV19	TRBJ1-5	ASSITNNLEPQH
TRBV15	TRBJ2-7	ATSRDREANEQY
TRBV7-9	TRBJ1-1	ASSSYGNTEAF
TRBV6-1	TRBJ2-7	ASSEPGGSSYEQY
TRBV27	TRBJ2-2	ASSLDPRAGELF
TRBV5-6	TRBJ2-6	ASSLAEGAAPSGANVLT
TRBV2	TRBJ2-4	ASDRALAKNIQY
TRBV7-9	TRBJ1-2	ASSLAQGSDGYT
TRBV7-2	TRBJ1-6	ASSLGAGLFSPLH
TRBV28	TRBJ2-7	ASSLTGSYEQY
TRBV19	TRBJ1-4	ASSTPTPDFSRGNEKLF
TRBV9	TRBJ2-1	ASSVEAGPSSYNEQF
TRBV5-1	TRBJ2-2	ASSDSRDSYTGELF
TRBV11-2	TRBJ1-4	ASSRGGTNEKLF
TRBV28	TRBJ1-2	ASSFIGTVYGYT
TRBV25-1	TRBJ1-3	ASSGGQFSGNTIY
TRBV7-2	TRBJ2-1	ASSLGANINEQF
TRBV27	TRBJ1-2	ASSLKGSNGYT
TRBV7-9	TRBJ1-2	ASSLGDTGRGGYT
TRBV28	TRBJ1-5	ASGPGTGGGQPQH
TRBV5-6	TRBJ2-7	ASSLAGNEQY